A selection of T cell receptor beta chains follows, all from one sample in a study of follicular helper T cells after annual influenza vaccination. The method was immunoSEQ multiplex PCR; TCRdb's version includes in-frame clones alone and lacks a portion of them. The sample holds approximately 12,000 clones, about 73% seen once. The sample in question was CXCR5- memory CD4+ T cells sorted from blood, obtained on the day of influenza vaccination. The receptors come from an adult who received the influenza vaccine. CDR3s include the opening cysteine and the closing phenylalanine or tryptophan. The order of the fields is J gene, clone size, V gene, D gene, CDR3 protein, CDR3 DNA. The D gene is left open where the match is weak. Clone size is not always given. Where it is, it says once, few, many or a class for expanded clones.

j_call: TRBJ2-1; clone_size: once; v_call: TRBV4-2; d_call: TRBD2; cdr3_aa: CASSHLVASGGAGEQFF; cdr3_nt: TGTGCCAGCAGCCACCTCGTCGCTAGCGGGGGGGCAGGGGAGCAGTTCTTC
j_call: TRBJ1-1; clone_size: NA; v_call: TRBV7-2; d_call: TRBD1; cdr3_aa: CASSTNRGATEAFF; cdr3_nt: TGTGCCAGCAGTACAAACAGGGGGGCCACTGAAGCTTTCTTT
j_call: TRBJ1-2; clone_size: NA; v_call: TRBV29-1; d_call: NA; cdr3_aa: CSVASQTFYGYTF; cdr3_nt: TGCAGCGTTGCCAGTCAAACCTTCTATGGCTACACCTTC
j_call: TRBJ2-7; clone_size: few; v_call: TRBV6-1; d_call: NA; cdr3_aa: CASRVRTGVLEQYF; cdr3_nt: TGTGCCAGCAGAGTTAGGACTGGGGTCTTGGAGCAGTACTTC
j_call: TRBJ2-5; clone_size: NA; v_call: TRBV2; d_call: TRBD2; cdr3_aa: CASSRGGAPGLEETQYF; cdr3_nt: TGTGCCAGCAGCCGCGGGGGGGCCCCCGGCCTCGAAGAGACCCAGTACTTC
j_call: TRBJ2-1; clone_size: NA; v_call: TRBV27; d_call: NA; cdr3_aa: CASSRQPGDIWSYNEQFF; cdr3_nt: TGTGCCAGCAGCAGACAACCAGGGGATATTTGGTCCTACAATGAGCAGTTCTTC
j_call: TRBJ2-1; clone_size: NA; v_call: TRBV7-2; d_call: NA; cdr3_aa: CASSYVNEQFF; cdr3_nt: TGTGCCAGCAGCTACGTGAATGAGCAGTTCTTC
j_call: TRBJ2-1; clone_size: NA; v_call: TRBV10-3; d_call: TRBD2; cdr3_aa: CAISAYTSGGAGEQFF; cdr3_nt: TGTGCCATCAGTGCCTATACTAGCGGGGGGGCCGGTGAGCAGTTCTTC
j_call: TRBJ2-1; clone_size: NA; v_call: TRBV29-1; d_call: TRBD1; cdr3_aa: CSVARGLGYEQFF; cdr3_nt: TGCAGCGTTGCCAGGGGGCTTGGGTATGAGCAGTTCTTC
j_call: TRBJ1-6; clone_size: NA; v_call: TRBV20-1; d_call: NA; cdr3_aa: CSVLALHF; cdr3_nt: TGCAGTGTGTTGGCCCTCCACTTT
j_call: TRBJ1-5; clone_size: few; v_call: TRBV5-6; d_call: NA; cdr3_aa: CASSLLGAQAQPQHF; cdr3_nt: TGTGCCAGCAGCCTCCTAGGGGCACAGGCTCAGCCCCAGCATTTT
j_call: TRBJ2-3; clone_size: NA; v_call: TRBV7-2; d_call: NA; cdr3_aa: CASTLRGGPDTQYF; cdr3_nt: TGTGCCAGCACCCTAAGGGGGGGGCCAGATACGCAGTATTTT
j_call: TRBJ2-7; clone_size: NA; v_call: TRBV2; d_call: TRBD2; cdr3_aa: CASRTGTSRNEQYF; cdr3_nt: TGTGCCAGCAGAACCGGGACTAGCAGGAACGAGCAGTACTTC
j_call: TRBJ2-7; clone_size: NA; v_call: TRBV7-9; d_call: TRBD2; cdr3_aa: CASSPLGRGGYEQYF; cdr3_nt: TGTGCCAGCAGCCCCTTAGGGCGGGGGGGCTACGAGCAGTACTTC
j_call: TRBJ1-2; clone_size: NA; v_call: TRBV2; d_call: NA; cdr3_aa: CASSGSAHNGYTF; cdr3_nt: TGTGCCAGCAGTGGGTCCGCACATAATGGCTACACCTTC
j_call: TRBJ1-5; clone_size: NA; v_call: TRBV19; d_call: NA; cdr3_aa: CASSIGRGEYSNQPQHF; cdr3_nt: TGTGCCAGTAGTATCGGACGGGGGGAGTATAGCAATCAGCCCCAGCATTTT
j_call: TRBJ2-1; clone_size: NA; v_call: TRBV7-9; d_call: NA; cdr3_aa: CASSHSRAPSNEQFF; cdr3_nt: TGTGCCAGCAGCCACTCTCGGGCCCCATCCAATGAGCAGTTCTTC
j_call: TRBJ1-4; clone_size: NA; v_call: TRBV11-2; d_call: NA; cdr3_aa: CASSPPGRHEKLFF; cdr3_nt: TGTGCCAGCAGCCCACCTGGGAGGCATGAAAAACTGTTTTTT
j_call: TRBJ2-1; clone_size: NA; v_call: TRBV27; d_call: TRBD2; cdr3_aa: CASSLSVLAGVASYNEQFF; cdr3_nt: TGTGCCAGCAGTTTATCCGTACTAGCGGGGGTCGCCTCCTACAATGAGCAGTTCTTC
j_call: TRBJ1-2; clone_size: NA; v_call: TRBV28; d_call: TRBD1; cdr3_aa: CASGREEGALGYGYTF; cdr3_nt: TGTGCCAGCGGTCGCGAAGAGGGGGCGCTGGGCTATGGCTACACCTTC
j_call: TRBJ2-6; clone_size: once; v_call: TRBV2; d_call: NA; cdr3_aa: CASSTSGGANVLTF; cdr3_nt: TGTGCCAGCAGCACCAGCGGTGGGGCCAACGTCCTGACTTTC
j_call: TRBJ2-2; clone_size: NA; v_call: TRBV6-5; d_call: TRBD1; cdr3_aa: CASRGGLNTGELFF; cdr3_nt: TGTGCCAGCAGAGGGGGCCTGAACACCGGGGAGCTGTTTTTT
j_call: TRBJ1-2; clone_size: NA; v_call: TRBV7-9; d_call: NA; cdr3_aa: CASSFQGPSYGYTF; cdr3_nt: TGTGCCAGCAGCTTTCAGGGGCCTAGCTATGGCTACACCTTC
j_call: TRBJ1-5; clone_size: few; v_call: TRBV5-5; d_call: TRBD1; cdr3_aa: CASSRRGLDQPQHF; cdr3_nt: TGTGCCAGCAGCCGAAGGGGGCTGGATCAGCCCCAGCATTTT
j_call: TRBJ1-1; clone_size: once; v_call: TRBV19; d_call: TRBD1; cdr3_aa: CASSIDRGATEAFF; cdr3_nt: TGTGCCAGTAGTATAGACAGGGGGGCCACTGAAGCTTTCTTT
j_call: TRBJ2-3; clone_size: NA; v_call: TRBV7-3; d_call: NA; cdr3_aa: CASSSDVTDTQYF; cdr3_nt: TGTGCCAGCAGCTCGGACGTTACAGATACGCAGTATTTT
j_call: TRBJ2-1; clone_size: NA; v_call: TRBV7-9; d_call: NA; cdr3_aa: CASSLVNGGVDYNEQFF; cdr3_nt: TGTGCCAGCAGCTTAGTAAACGGCGGGGTCGACTACAATGAGCAGTTCTTC
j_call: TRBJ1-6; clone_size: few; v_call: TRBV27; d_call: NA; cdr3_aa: CASSTTGFNSPLHF; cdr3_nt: TGTGCCAGCAGTACAACAGGGTTTAATTCACCCCTCCACTTT
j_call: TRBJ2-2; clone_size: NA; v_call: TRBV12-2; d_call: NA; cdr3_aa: CASRLGRWTGELFF; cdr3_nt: TGTGCAAGTCGCTTAGGACGCTGGACCGGGGAGCTGTTTTTT
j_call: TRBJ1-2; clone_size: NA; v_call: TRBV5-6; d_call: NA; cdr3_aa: CASSQWPYGYTF; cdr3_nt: TGTGCCAGCAGTCAATGGCCCTATGGCTACACCTTC
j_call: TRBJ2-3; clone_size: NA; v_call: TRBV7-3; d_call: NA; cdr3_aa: CASSLRLTTDTQYF; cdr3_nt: TGTGCCAGCAGCTTACGGCTAACCACAGATACGCAGTATTTT
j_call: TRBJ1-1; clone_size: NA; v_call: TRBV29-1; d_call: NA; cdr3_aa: CSVNRVARNTEAFF; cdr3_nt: TGCAGCGTCAACAGAGTAGCCAGGAACACTGAAGCTTTCTTT
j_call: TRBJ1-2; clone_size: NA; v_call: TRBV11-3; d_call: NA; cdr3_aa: CASSLNWQDGSGYTF; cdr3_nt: TGTGCCAGCAGCTTAAATTGGCAGGACGGTTCGGGCTACACCTTC
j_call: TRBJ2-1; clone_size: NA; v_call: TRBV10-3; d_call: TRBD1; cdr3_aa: CAIRGQGSVPYNEQFF; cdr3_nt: TGTGCCATCAGGGGACAGGGGTCAGTTCCCTACAATGAGCAGTTCTTC
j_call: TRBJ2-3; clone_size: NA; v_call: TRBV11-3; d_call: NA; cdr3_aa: CASSLVVLGLGTDTQYF; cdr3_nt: TGTGCCAGCAGCTTAGTTGTTTTGGGACTGGGAACAGATACGCAGTATTTT
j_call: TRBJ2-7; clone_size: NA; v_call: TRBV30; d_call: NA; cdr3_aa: CARHYRQPHPYEQYF; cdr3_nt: TGTGCCCGCCATTACCGACAGCCTCACCCCTACGAGCAGTACTTC
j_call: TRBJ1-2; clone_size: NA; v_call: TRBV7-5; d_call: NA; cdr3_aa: CVRSLGRLYGYTF; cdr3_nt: TGTGTCAGAAGCTTAGGGCGGCTTTATGGCTACACCTTC
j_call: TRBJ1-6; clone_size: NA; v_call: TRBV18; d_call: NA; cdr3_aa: CASSPNPLFGIMDSPLHF; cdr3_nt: TGTGCCAGCTCACCGAACCCACTGTTCGGGATCATGGATTCACCCCTCCACTTT
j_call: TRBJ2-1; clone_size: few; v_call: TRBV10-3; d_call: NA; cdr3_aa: CAISVTSLSDNEQFF; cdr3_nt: TGTGCCATCAGTGTGACTAGTCTCTCCGACAATGAGCAGTTCTTC
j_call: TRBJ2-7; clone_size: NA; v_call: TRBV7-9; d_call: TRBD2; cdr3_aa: CASSPNSGGSSYEQYF; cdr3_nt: TGTGCCAGCAGCCCCAATAGCGGGGGGTCCTCCTACGAGCAGTACTTC
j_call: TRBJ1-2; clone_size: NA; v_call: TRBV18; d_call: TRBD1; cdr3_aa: CASSPNTGTGDGYTF; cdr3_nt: TGTGCCAGCTCACCTAATACCGGGACAGGGGATGGCTACACCTTC
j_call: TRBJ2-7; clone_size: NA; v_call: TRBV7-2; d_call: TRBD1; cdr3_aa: CASSLVGGRSYEQYF; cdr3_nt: TGTGCCAGCAGCTTAGTAGGGGGCAGGTCCTACGAGCAGTACTTC
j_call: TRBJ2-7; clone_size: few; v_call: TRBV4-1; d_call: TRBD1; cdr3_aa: CASSQGPGQSSYEQYF; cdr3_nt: TGCGCCAGCAGCCAAGGACCGGGACAGAGCTCCTACGAGCAGTACTTC
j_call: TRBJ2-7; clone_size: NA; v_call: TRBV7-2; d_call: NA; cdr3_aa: CASSHAWGTHYEQYF; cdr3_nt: TGTGCCAGCAGCCATGCCTGGGGGACCCACTACGAGCAGTACTTC
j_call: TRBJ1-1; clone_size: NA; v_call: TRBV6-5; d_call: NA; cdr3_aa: CASSYRGVVNTEAFF; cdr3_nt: TGTGCCAGCAGTTACAGGGGGGTGGTGAACACTGAAGCTTTCTTT
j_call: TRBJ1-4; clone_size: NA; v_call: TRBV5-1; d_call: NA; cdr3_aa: CASSPTIRFATNEKLFF; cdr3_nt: TGCGCCAGCAGCCCCACGATACGATTTGCAACTAATGAAAAACTGTTTTTT
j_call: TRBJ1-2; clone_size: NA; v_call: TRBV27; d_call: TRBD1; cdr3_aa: CASSLSRQGTLGYTF; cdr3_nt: TGTGCCAGCAGTTTGTCACGACAGGGGACTCTTGGCTACACCTTC
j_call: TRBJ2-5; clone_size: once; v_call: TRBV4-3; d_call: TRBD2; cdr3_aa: CASSQGQRGKETQYF; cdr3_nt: TGCGCCAGCAGCCAAGGGCAGCGGGGAAAAGAGACCCAGTACTTC
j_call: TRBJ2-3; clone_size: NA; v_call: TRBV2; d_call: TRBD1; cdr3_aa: CASRRGQGYNTQYF; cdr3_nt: TGTGCCAGCAGAAGGGGACAGGGGTACAATACGCAGTATTTT
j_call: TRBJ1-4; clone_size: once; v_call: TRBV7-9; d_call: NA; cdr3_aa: CASSLGQATNEKLFF; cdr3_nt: TGTGCCAGCAGCTTAGGGCAGGCAACTAATGAAAAACTGTTTTTT
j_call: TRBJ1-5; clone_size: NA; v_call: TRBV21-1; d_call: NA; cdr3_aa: CASSREVLHWHHQPQHF; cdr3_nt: TGTGCCAGCAGTCGAGAAGTACTACATTGGCATCATCAGCCCCAGCATTTT